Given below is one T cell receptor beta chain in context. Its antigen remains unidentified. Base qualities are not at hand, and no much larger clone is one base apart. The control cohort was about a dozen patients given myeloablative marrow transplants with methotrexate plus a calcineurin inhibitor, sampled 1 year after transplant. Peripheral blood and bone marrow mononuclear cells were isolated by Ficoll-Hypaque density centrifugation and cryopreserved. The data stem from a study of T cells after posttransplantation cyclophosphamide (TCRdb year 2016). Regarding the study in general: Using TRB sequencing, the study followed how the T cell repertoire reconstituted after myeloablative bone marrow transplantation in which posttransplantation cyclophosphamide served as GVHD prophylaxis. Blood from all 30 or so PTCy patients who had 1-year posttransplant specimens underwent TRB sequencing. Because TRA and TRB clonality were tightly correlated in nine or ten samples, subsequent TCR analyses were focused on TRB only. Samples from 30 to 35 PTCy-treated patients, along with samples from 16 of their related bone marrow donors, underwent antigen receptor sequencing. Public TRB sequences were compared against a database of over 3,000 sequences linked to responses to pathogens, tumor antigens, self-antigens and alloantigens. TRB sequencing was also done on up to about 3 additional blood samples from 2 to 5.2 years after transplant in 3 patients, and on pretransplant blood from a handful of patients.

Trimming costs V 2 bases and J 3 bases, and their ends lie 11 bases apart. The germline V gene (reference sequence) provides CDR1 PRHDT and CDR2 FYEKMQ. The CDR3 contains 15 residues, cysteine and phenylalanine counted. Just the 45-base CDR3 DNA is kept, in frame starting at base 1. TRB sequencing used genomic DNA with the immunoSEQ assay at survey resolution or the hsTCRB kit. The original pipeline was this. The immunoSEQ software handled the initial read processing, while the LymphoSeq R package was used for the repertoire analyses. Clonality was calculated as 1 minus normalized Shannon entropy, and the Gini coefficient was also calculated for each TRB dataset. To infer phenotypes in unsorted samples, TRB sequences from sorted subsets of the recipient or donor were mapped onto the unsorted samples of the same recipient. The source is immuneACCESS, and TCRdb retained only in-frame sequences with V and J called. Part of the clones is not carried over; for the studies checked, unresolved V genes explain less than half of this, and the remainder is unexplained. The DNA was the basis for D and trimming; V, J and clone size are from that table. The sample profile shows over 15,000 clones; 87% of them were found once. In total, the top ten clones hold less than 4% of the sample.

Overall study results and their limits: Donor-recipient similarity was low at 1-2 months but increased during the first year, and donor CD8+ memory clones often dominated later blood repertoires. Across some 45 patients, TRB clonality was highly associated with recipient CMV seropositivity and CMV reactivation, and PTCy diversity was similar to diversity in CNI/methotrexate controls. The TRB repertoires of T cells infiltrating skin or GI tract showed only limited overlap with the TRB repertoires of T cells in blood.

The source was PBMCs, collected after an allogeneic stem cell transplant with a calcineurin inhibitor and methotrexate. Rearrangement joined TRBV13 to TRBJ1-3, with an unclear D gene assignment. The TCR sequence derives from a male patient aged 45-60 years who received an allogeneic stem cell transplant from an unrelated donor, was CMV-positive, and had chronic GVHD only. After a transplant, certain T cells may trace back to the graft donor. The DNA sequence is TGTGCCAGCAGCTTACCAGGACTCGGTGGAAACACCATATATTTT. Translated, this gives CASSLPGLGGNTIYF.